The sequence of this T cell receptor beta chain was determined in a study of shared clonotypes between healthy human individuals. Study-level points and caveats: The authors expected sequencing depth to affect clonotype sharing among donors. Blood was the only sampled material, and tissue repertoires likely differ.

Around 30,000 T cell genomes (around 200 ng DNA) went into each sorted-subset replicate. This table comes from immunoSEQ multiplex PCR, and its TCRdb copy is limited to in-frame clones, with some not included. The sample carries about 2 million clones, approximately 95% recorded once. CD8 cells regarded as naive lacked CD45RO, were positively chosen for CCR7, and omitted terminally differentiated effector memory CD45RA+ cells. A word on this clone: Antigen: not known.

The TCR was taken from a man between 18 and 35 years old in good health. The sample comprised naive CD8+ T cells sorted from blood.

CDR3 nucleotides: TGTGCCAGCAGCGTTGGGACTAGCGTTTCCTACAATGAGCAGTTCTTC. It specifies CASSVGTSVSYNEQFF. The chain combines TRBV2 with TRBJ2-1, with 10 bases lining up with TRBD2. This CDR3 contains 16 residues. Germline CDR1 and CDR2: SNHLY and FYNNEI. The J segment lost 1 base and the V segment lost 6 bases, leaving 6 bases of the junction unmatched.